There are many counts of the clone carrying this T cell receptor beta chain. Its antigen is unidentified. This specimen comes from a study of CD8 T cells in ankylosing spondylitis. Quantitative molecular-barcoded 5'-RACE generated the TCR beta libraries. TCRdb recomputed calls from the 5' RACE reads with MiXCR, one row per CDR3 protein. The sample lists 40,000 to 55,000 distinct CDR3 sequences; roughly 7.3% were seen once. Study-level findings and limits: According to the report, clones linked to the disease were significantly enriched in matched synovial fluid samples taken from ankylosing spondylitis patients. Earlier studies detected some motif variants in reactive arthritis synovial fluid and blood.

V lost 3 bases to trimming and J lost 5 bases; unmatched junction nucleotides: 3. This CDR3 is 14 amino acids long. The germline V gene encodes CDR1 MDHEN and CDR2 SYDVKM. The chain uses TRBV28 and TRBJ2-5; 10 bases map to TRBD2. Sample: blood, either unsorted or a sorted T cell fraction (not recorded which). The clonotype originates from a female donor with ankylosing spondylitis or in good health (not recorded which). CDR3 sequence (DNA): TGTGCCAGCAGTTTCCAGCGGGGGGGGGAGACCCAGTACTTC. Its translation is CASSFQRGGETQYF.